This TCR beta chain emerged from a study of identical twins (dated by TCRdb to the mid-2010s). Regarding the research as a whole: The study deep-sequenced TCR alpha and beta repertoires from monozygotic twins, unrelated adults of various ages and cord blood to test whether fetal clonotypes persist. Replicate twin experiments were performed at different times using different library preparation protocols to rule out contamination.

The study at large found these results: Invariant T cells such as MAIT and iNKT could partly confound zero-insertion analyses, although diverse VJ usage argued against such confounding for most clonotypes. Compared with coincidental sharing between unrelated individuals, out-of-frame TCR alpha sequences shared between twins showed an excess of sequences with low generation probability. Because the same donors could not be followed over many years, the conclusions relied on cross-sectional statistical analysis. A weaker excess of twin sharing was found in beta out-of-frame sequences because the signal-to-noise ratio was lowered by fewer shared sequences. Abundant cord blood beta clonotypes carried fewer insertions; young adult naive repertoires showed a weaker similar trend, while memory repertoires showed none. Out-of-frame TCR alpha sharing in monozygotic twins was systematically underestimated by recombination models, whereas sharing between unrelated individuals was in agreement with the recombination models.

Every donor was a healthy Caucasian. Three pairs of female monozygotic twins, all aged about 18 to 29 years, made up the twin cohort. CD4+ and CD8+ T cell populations were isolated with positive isolation kits from Invitrogen. V and J are truncated by 6 bases and 2 bases respectively, leaving an intervening sequence of 29 bases. The CDR3 goes from the cysteine to the phenylalanine over 21 residues. Only the CDR3 DNA stays, 63 bases, in frame from base 1. CDR1 and CDR2, per the germline V gene, are SGHAT and FQNNGV. Receptor amplification or capture employed 5' RACE. Sequencing relied on an Illumina HiSeq 2000. Template switching added a universal primer binding site, and the final cDNA carried a unique molecular identifier that allowed TCR cDNA molecules to be counted accurately. Specific primers in the conserved constant-segment region were used to synthesize first-strand cDNA for the TCR alpha and beta chains. To control for contamination, each cDNA library was double barcoded with a SMART-Mk sample barcode plus Illumina barcodes. TruSeq adapter sequences and Illumina sample barcodes were added in two successive PCR steps. TCR alpha and beta cDNA libraries were sequenced on the Illumina HiSeq platform with custom primers. The authors' analysis ran thus. Unique molecular identifiers were extracted from raw reads with MiGEC, and CDR3 positions were determined with MiXCR. For each individual, recombination models were inferred using an EM algorithm with the repgenHMM and IGoR tools. Shared clonotype analysis was performed with the tcR package in R, normalizing sharing by the product of cloneset sizes. To study raw recombination free of thymic and clonal selection effects, out-of-frame nonproductive sequences were analyzed. The public reads were reanalyzed by TCRdb: fastp trimming at Q25, MiXCR alignment, in-frame beta chains only. Each entry is one CDR3 protein sequence, shown with its most common DNA and genes. The V and J calls were not made by the authors but by TCRdb's processing. The table for this sample lists around 550,000 distinct CDR3 sequences; 13% to 15% of them were counted only once. The ten largest clones take up 0.44% of the sample.

This clonotype was counted a few times. Its antigen is still unknown. Per-base quality was not reported, and no clone a single base away is much larger than it. These data were likewise used in another study, on yellow fever vaccine responses in identical twins. Taken from the second paper: The T cell response to vaccination in identical twins was reported by the authors to appear partly convergent and partly personalized. Focusing on identical twins, the study followed the T cell clones that responded to the vaccine, and did so with precision.

The sample was CD4+ T cells sorted from blood. The chain employs TRBV11-2 and TRBJ2-6; the D segment could be TRBD2, given 6 matching bases. The source of this sequence is a woman younger than 35 in good health. CDR3 protein: CASSFLPKFLAKEAGANVLTF. The DNA is TGTGCCAGCAGTTTCCTCCCGAAATTTCTAGCGAAGGAGGCTGGGGCCAACGTCCTGACTTTC.